One sample yielded the 8 T cell receptor beta chains listed below, sequenced in a study of OX40 agonist ivuxolimab in advanced cancers. Method: immunoSEQ multiplex PCR; TCRdb's copy keeps in-frame clones and lacks some. Of more than 50,000 clones listed, about four fifths are singletons. The material was CD4+ or CD8+ T cells sorted from blood, obtained in a trial of the OX40 agonist ivuxolimab. The receptors shown here come from an adult with an advanced solid tumor such as melanoma, head and neck, liver or kidney cancer.

This chain joins TRBV6-1 and TRBJ1-5; D not resolved. V gave up 7 bases and J gave up 8 bases, with 9 bases separating them. This CDR3 is 11 amino acids long. Germline CDR1 is MNHNS and CDR2 is SASEGT. The CDR3 protein is CASTSTEPQHF. The CDR3 bases are TGTGCCAGCACGAGTACTGAGCCCCAGCATTTT.

The rearrangement links TRBV14 to TRBJ1-2, with D perhaps TRBD1 (6 bases). This CDR3 has 15 amino acids. Between the trimmed V and J ends, which lost 1 base and 9 bases, there was a span of 18 bases. Germline values: CDR1 SGHDN, CDR2 FVKESK. The DNA for the CDR3 is TGTGCCAGCAGCCAAGTCATAAGGGGGAATCAGCGCTACACCTTC. Its translation is CASSQVIRGNQRYTF.

The chain combines TRBV5-1 with TRBJ1-4; TRBD1 agrees at 8 bases. V gave up 0 bases and J gave up 8 bases; unmatched junction bases: 12. The CDR3 is made up of 17 amino acids. Germline V gene lookup returns CDR1 SGHRS and CDR2 YFSETQ. The DNA for the CDR3 is TGCGCCAGCAGCTTGGCATCGAGATCTACAGGGGGGGAAAAACTGTTTTTT. It encodes CASSLASRSTGGEKLFF.

V is TRBV6-5 and J is TRBJ1-5; D is undetermined. In germline, CDR1 is MNHEY, CDR2 SVGAGI. The V end lost 8 bases, the J end lost 0 bases, and 5 bases lay between the germline ends. The CDR3 contains 12 residues. Here the CDR3 reads CASGYSNQPQHF. In DNA, the CDR3 is TGTGCCAGCGGCTATAGCAATCAGCCCCAGCATTTT.

The chain recombines TRBV11-2 with TRBJ2-5; 9 nucleotides match TRBD2. The ends lost 4 bases at V and 0 bases at J; junction bases unmatched: 6. This CDR3 is built from 16 residues. CDR1 SGHAT and CDR2 FQNNGV come from the germline V gene. The CDR3 DNA sequence: TGTGCCAGCAGCTCTCTCCTAGCGGGAAACCAAGAGACCCAGTACTTC. It is translated as CASSSLLAGNQETQYF.

The genes are TRBV5-5 and TRBJ1-4, with D possibly matching TRBD1 (5 bases). This CDR3 spans 14 amino acids. Germline V gene data show CDR1 as SGHKS and CDR2 as YYEKEE (reference sequence). V lost 4 bases to trimming and J lost 7 bases, with 14 bases between them. The CDR3: CASSPGFDFEKLFF. The CDR3 bases are TGTGCCAGCAGCCCAGGGTTCGATTTTGAAAAACTGTTTTTT.

This clone came up a few times. The chain joins TRBV27 to TRBJ1-3; D unclear. In germline, CDR1 is MNHEY, CDR2 SMNVEV (reference sequence). CDR3 length: 17 residues. Trimming cost V 3 bases and J 0 bases, with 15 bases left between them. The CDR3 bases are TGTGCCAGCAGTTTCCTCCCCCTTTTAAGCTCTGGAAACACCATATATTTT. This codes for CASSFLPLLSSGNTIYF.

This chain links TRBV7-9 with TRBJ1-2, with 8 bases fitting TRBD1. Losses at the gene ends were 1 base for V and 7 bases for J; bases not matched to a gene: 2. The CDR3 length is 13 residues. Germline V gives CDR1 SEHNR, CDR2 FQNEAQ (reference sequence). For the CDR3, the DNA is TGTGCCAGCAGCTTAGGGACAGGGTTTGGCTACACCTTC. This encodes CASSLGTGFGYTF.